This is a list of T cell receptor beta chains from one sample in a study of blood T cell repertoires in COVID-19. Assay used: immunoSEQ multiplex PCR; TCRdb lists only in-frame clones, some missing. Among around 71,000 clones listed, about 80% were seen once. The sample consisted of peripheral blood. The receptor source for this set is a man aged 30 to 39 with COVID-19, enrolled during active disease. Each CDR3 is given with its conserved first and last residue. A D gene is named only where the DNA matches it firmly. The listing skips clone size in some rows; elsewhere it reads once, few, many or a size class.

j_call clone_size d_call v_call cdr3_aa cdr3_nt
TRBJ2-3 . TRBD2 TRBV7-7 CASSLLGGTDTQYF TGTGCTAGCAGCTTGCTGGGGGGGACAGATACGCAGTATTTT
TRBJ2-1 . TRBD2 TRBV5-4 CATEVLPGLAGFAANNEQFF TGTGCCACCGAAGTTTTGCCGGGACTAGCGGGATTTGCCGCAAACAATGAGCAGTTCTTC
TRBJ1-3 . . TRBV2 CASRGTRSGNTIYF TGTGCCAGCAGGGGGACACGCTCTGGAAACACCATATATTTT
TRBJ1-5 . TRBD1 TRBV28 CASSLGGQTNQPQHF TGTGCCAGCAGTTTAGGGGGACAGACCAATCAGCCCCAGCATTTT
TRBJ2-7 . TRBD2 TRBV30 CACPSAGDSSEQYF TGTGCCTGCCCATCGGCGGGGGATTCCTCCGAGCAGTACTTC
TRBJ2-7 . TRBD1 TRBV29-1 CSVRRQGSSYEQYF TGCAGCGTTCGTAGACAGGGATCATCCTACGAGCAGTACTTC
TRBJ1-2 . TRBD1 TRBV24-1 CATSDRDSFDGYTF TGTGCCACCAGTGACCGGGACAGTTTTGATGGCTACACCTTC
TRBJ2-3 many . TRBV5-4 CASSTSGGTSTDTQYF TGTGCCAGCAGCACCTCGGGCGGGACCAGCACAGATACGCAGTATTTT
TRBJ1-5 . TRBD1 TRBV18 CASSPARTGNQPQHF TGTGCCAGCTCACCCGCCCGGACAGGTAATCAGCCCCAGCATTTT
TRBJ2-2 . TRBD2 TRBV3-1/TRBV3-2 CASSRTSGSIRTGELFF TGTGCCAGCAGCCGGACTAGCGGGAGCATTCGAACCGGGGAGCTGTTTTTT
TRBJ2-1 once . TRBV27 CASISALTISYNEQFF TGTGCCAGCATCTCAGCGCTAACCATCAGTTACAATGAGCAGTTCTTC
TRBJ2-2 . . TRBV18 CASSPLSGMGTGELFF TGTGCCAGCTCACCGCTTTCGGGGATGGGCACCGGGGAGCTGTTTTTT
TRBJ2-1 . TRBD2 TRBV18 CASHGTSGYNEQFF TGTGCCAGCCACGGGACTAGCGGCTACAATGAGCAGTTCTTC
TRBJ2-5 . TRBD1 TRBV9 CASSVDRGLSETQYF TGTGCCAGCAGTGTGGACAGGGGGTTGTCTGAGACCCAGTACTTC
TRBJ2-7 . . TRBV13 CASSSARKEDEQYF TGTGCCAGCAGCTCCGCCAGAAAGGAGGACGAGCAGTACTTC
TRBJ2-3 . . TRBV15 CATSRTASTDTQYF TGTGCCACCAGCAGGACAGCTAGCACAGATACGCAGTATTTT
TRBJ2-7 . . TRBV4-1 CASSPQDFYEQYF TGCGCCAGCAGCCCGCAGGACTTCTACGAGCAGTACTTC
TRBJ1-2 . . TRBV3-1/TRBV3-2 CASSQDSTSSSYTF TGTGCCAGCAGCCAAGACTCTACGTCCTCAAGCTACACCTTC
TRBJ1-1 . . TRBV25-1 CASSAGVSREAFF TGTGCCAGCAGTGCAGGGGTGTCGCGGGAAGCTTTCTTT
TRBJ2-1 few . TRBV11-2 CASSWRSAYNEQFF TGTGCCAGCAGTTGGCGTAGCGCCTACAATGAGCAGTTCTTC
TRBJ1-1 few TRBD1 TRBV6-5 CASSYSPGGEAFF TGTGCCAGCAGTTACTCCCCAGGGGGAGAAGCTTTCTTT
TRBJ2-3 . . TRBV6-6 CASSYQASPTDTQYF TGTGCCAGCAGTTACCAGGCTAGCCCCACAGATACGCAGTATTTT
TRBJ2-1 . . TRBV19 CASNAMGGGSYNEQFF TGTGCCAGTAACGCGATGGGGGGTGGCTCCTACAATGAGCAGTTCTTC
TRBJ1-1 . TRBD1 TRBV7-9 CASSPRQGAFPEAFF TGTGCCAGCAGCCCCCGACAGGGGGCGTTCCCTGAAGCTTTCTTT
TRBJ2-3 . . TRBV19 CASSIRARGSPDTQYF TGTGCCAGTAGTATAAGGGCTCGGGGTAGCCCAGATACGCAGTATTTT
TRBJ1-2 . . TRBV29-1 CSVAPGANYGYTF TGCAGCGTTGCACCGGGAGCCAACTATGGCTACACCTTC
TRBJ1-6 . TRBD1 TRBV5-1 CASSLGQGAGSPLHF TGCGCCAGCAGCTTGGGACAGGGGGCTGGTTCACCCCTCCACTTT
TRBJ2-1 . . TRBV11-2 CASSASVEQFF TGTGCCAGCAGCGCGTCGGTTGAGCAGTTCTTC
TRBJ1-6 once TRBD1 TRBV28 CASSLIRTGLSPLHF TGTGCCAGCAGTTTAATTAGGACAGGGCTTTCACCCCTCCACTTT
TRBJ1-2 . . TRBV28 CASSLEGQNYGYTF TGTGCCAGCAGTTTAGAAGGACAGAACTATGGCTACACCTTC
TRBJ2-7 . . TRBV6-6 CASSRVGGGYEQYF TGTGCCAGCAGCCGGGTGGGAGGGGGCTACGAGCAGTACTTC
TRBJ2-7 once TRBD2 TRBV4-1 CASSKGLAGPGGHEQYF TGCGCCAGCAGCAAGGGACTAGCGGGACCGGGGGGCCACGAGCAGTACTTC
TRBJ1-1 . TRBD1 TRBV19 CASSPQTGGQTEAFF TGTGCCAGTAGTCCTCAGACAGGGGGCCAGACTGAAGCTTTCTTT
TRBJ2-6 . TRBD1 TRBV11-2 CASSLGTAGANVLTF TGTGCCAGCAGCCTCGGGACAGCTGGGGCCAACGTCCTGACTTTC
TRBJ2-4 . TRBD2 TRBV11-2 CASSSGLAGGLWKYF TGTGCCAGCAGCTCCGGACTAGCGGGAGGGCTATGGAAGTACTTC
TRBJ1-3 . TRBD1 TRBV14 CASSERRGSGNTIYF TGTGCCAGCAGCGAACGCAGGGGGTCTGGAAACACCATATATTTT
TRBJ2-7 once TRBD2 TRBV10-3 CAIGAGTSVSYEQYF TGTGCCATCGGAGCCGGGACTAGCGTCAGTTACGAGCAGTACTTC
TRBJ2-3 . . TRBV19 CASRRTARQWDTQYF TGTGCCAGTAGAAGGACAGCCCGGCAATGGGATACGCAGTATTTT
TRBJ2-1 once . TRBV11-3 CASSLEGAGSSYNEQFF TGTGCCAGCAGCTTAGAAGGGGCGGGGAGCTCCTACAATGAGCAGTTCTTC
TRBJ1-2 many TRBD1 TRBV9 CASSVAGGGYTF TGTGCCAGCAGCGTAGCAGGGGGTGGCTACACCTTC
TRBJ2-3 . TRBD2 TRBV28 CASSSGLAGPTDTQYF TGTGCCAGCAGTTCGGGACTAGCGGGTCCCACAGATACGCAGTATTTT